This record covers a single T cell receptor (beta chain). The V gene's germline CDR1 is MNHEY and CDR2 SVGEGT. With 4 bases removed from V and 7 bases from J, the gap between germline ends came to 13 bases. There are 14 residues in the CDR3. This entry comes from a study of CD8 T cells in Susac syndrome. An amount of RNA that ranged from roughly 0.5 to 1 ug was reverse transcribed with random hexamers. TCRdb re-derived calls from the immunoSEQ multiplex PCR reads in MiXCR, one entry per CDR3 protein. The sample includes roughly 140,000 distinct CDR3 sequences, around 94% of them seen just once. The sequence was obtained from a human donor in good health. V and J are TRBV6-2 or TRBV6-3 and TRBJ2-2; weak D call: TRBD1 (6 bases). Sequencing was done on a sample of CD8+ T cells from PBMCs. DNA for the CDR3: TGTGCCAGCAGTTCAGACAGGCCCAGCGGGGAGCTGTTTTTT. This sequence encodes CASSSDRPSGELFF.